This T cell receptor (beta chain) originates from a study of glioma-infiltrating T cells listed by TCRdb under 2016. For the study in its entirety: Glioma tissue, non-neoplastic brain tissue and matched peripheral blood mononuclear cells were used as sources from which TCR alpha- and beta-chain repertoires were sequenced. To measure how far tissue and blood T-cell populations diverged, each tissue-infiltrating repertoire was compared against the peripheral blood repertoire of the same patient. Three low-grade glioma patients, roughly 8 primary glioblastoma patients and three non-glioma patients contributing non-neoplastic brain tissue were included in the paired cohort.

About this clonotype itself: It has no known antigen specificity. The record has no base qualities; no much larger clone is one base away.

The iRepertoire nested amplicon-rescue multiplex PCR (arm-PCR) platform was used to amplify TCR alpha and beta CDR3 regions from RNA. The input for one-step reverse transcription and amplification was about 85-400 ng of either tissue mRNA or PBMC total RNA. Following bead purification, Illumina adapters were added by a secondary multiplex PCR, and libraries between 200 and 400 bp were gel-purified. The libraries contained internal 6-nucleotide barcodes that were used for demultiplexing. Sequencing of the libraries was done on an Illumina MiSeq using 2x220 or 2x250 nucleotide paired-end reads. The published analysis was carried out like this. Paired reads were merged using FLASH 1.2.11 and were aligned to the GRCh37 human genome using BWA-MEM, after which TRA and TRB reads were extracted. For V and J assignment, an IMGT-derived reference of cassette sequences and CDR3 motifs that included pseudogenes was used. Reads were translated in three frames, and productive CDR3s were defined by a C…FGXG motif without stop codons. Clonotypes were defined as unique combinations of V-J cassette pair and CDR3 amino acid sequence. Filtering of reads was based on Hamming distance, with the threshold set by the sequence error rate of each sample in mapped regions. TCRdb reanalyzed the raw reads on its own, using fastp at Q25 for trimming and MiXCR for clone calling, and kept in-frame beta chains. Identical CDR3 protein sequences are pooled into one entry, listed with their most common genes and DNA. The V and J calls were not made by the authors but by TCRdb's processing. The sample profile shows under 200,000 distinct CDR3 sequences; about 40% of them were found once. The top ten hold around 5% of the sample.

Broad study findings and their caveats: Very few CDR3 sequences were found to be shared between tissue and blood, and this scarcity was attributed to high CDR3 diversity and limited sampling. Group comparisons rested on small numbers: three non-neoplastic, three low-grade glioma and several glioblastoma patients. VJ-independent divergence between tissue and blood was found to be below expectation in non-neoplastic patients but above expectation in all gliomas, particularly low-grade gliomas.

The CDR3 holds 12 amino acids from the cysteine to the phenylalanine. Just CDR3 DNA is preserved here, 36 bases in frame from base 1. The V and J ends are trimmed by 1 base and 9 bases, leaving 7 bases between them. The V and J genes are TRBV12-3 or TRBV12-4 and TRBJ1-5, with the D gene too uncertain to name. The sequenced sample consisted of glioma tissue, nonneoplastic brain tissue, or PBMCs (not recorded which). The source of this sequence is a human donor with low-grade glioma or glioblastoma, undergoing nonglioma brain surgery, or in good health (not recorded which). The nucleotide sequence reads TGTGCCAGCAGTTTAGGCCTTTCGCCCCAGCATTTT. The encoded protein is CASSLGLSPQHF.